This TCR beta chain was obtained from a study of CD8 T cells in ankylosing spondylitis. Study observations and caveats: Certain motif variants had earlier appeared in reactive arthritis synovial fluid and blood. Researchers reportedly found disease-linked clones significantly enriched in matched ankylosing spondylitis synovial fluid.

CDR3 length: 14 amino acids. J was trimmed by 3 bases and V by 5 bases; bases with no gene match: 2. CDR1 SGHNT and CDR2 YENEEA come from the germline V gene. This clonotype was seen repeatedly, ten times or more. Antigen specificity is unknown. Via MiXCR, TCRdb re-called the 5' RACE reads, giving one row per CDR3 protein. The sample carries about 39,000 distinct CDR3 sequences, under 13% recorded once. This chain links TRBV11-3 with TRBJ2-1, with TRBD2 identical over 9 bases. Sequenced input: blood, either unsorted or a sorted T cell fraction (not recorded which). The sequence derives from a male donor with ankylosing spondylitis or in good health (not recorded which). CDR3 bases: TGTGCCAGCAGCGTAGCGGGGGACTACAATGAGCAGTTCTTC. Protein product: CASSVAGDYNEQFF.